This T cell receptor beta chain was captured in a study of T cell responses to AZD1222 COVID-19 vaccine. Whole-study findings and limits: Close to half of all spike-specific TCRs reportedly target regions of the variants that are unmutated. Among those given AZD1222, only 5 to 7 were seropositive at baseline. Clonal diversity was possibly underestimated, and the donors were mostly white British, with more females.

In its sample, this clone was seen once. Its antigen is still unknown. Germline loops: CDR1 MNHEY, CDR2 SVGAGI. The V and J ends lost 1 base and 2 bases respectively, with 5 bases between them. This CDR3 has 14 amino acids. Profiling relied on immunoSEQ multiplex PCR, and the TCRdb table lists in-frame clones only, not all of them. The sample holds about 180,000 clones, 80% to 90% seen once. Sequenced material: peripheral blood, taken on day 0 of AZD1222 vaccination. V and J are TRBV6-5 and TRBJ2-2; D remains ambiguous. This receptor was identified in an adult in good health. The CDR3 DNA is TGTGCCAGCAGTTACTATAGTAACACCGGGGAGCTGTTTTTT. Translation: CASSYYSNTGELFF.